This T cell receptor beta chain is drawn from a study of cytomegalovirus exposure and HLA in healthy donors (dated by TCRdb to the late 2010s). Background on the whole study: According to an earlier analysis of 587 of the donors, about 180 million T cells yielded 90 million to 130 million unique TCR beta sequences and 250 to 350 Gb of sequence data. Rather than using new phenotypic data, the later analysis identified candidate immune exposures from TCR beta sequences and from how often those sequences occurred across donors. The T cell repertoires of 700 or so subjects were profiled by immunosequencing and related to cytomegalovirus serostatus. The study aimed to test whether cataloging public T cell receptors could reveal signatures of past pathogen exposure. The number of typed donors differed by locus: 629-630 for A, B, C, DRB1 and DQB1; some 500 for DQA1; approximately 600 for DPA1; and roughly 450 for DPB1. The study combined high-throughput TCR immunosequencing, statistical association of individual TCRs with disease status, and machine learning to predict cytomegalovirus infection status. A later genetic analysis used genome-wide SNP genotypes for about 65% of the 666 donors, treating that subset as a discovery cohort. Approximately 300 gigabases of sequencing data and around 80 million unique TCR sequences made up an early release that covered approximately 700 HLA-typed donors. Because of strong linkage in the cohort, roughly five DR-DQ haplotypes were treated as single units for association and clustering. A later analysis re-analyzed previously published TCR beta repertoires from 650 to 800 donors and added high-resolution HLA genotyping to study TCR occurrence patterns. Every discovery cohort repertoire had been produced on one sequencing platform. A separate validation cohort of over 95 different subjects was used in addition to the roughly 720-subject first cohort. Alongside the repertoire data, information on donor age, sex, ethnicity and CMV serostatus was compiled. Of the roughly 400 genotyped donors, approximately 82% fell in the genetic ancestry cluster associated with self-reported Caucasian donors. Among 300 to 450 genotyped donors of the cohort, an average of about 240,000 unique TCR beta nucleotide sequences were sequenced per donor, 15% to 20% of them non-productive. Both class I and class II loci were covered by HLA typing, at four-digit resolution. An earlier analysis of around 580 of the donors used high-throughput TCR beta sequencing to judge whether each TCR beta V gene segment behaved as functional or pseudogenic. Broad study findings and their caveats: According to a later analysis, parvovirus B19, influenza, CMV and Epstein-Barr virus appeared linked to several top co-occurrence clusters. Because HLA typing was unavailable for some donors at each locus, only the typed subset was used in association tests. The classifier was reported to diagnose cytomegalovirus status with high specificity and sensitivity in both the original cohort and the validation cohort. The cohort was sequenced for TCR beta chains only, and without alpha or paired-chain data the features that could be detected were limited. V-gene and J-gene trimming of TCR beta chains was associated with a missense DCLRE1C variant in a later genetic analysis, and the association was replicated in an independent cohort. It was suggested by the authors that the approach could potentially be generalized to other disease states and immunological phenotypes. Most TCR sequences were observed very rarely across donors, whereas some public TCRs were present in many individuals. Compared with equally common non-associated chains, HLA-associated TCR beta chains in a later analysis were more clonally expanded and had lower generation probabilities. A cluster of highly shared sequence variants was judged likely to be a technical artifact of the sequencing pipeline. Some IMGT-functional V segments, including TRBV6-2 and TRBV6-3, could not be distinguished by the 87-base-pair reads and were therefore excluded. An earlier analysis of around 500 of the donors showed that most TCR beta V segments appeared in productive rearrangements either about 87% or about 30% of the time, which broadly matched IMGT annotations. Specific HLA alleles were associated with roughly 17,000 TCR beta sequences at a false discovery rate of 0.05 in a later analysis. Most CMV-associated TCR beta chains appeared to be HLA-restricted in a later analysis, and the HLA associations seemed to be driven largely by CMV exposure. A later genetic analysis reported fewer N-insertions in productive TCRs among donors in an Asian-associated ancestry cluster than the roughly 700-donor mean. The presence/absence analyses assumed that sequencing depth was roughly uniform across donors, and that assumption may not be true. In a later analysis, TCR association rates were found to vary across HLA loci, with the most associated TCRs seen for DRB1 alleles and the fewest for HLA-C alleles. The earlier analysis of nearly 600 of the donors excluded seventeen rarely observed V segments, including chromosome 9 orphons, because counts were too low. A further reported finding was that TCR beta sequences accurately predicted the HLA-A and HLA-B alleles for most subjects in the first cohort. Correlated functional status among segregating V segments might be attributable to linkage disequilibrium, but an unknown experimental factor could not be ruled out. In vitro tests confirmed that a few of the cytomegalovirus-associated TCR beta chains recognize cytomegalovirus antigens. The study listed approximately 160 TCR beta chains as associated with cytomegalovirus. Assigning TCR associations to individual alleles was difficult when HLA alleles, especially DR and DQ, strongly co-occurred. The only immune exposure information available for the cohort was CMV serostatus.

Library preparation employed the immunoSEQ multiplex PCR assay. For the multiplex PCR, a mixture combining 60 forward primers for TCR Vbeta segments and 13 reverse primers for TCR Jbeta segments was used. Amplification of the CDR3 region of rearranged TCR beta genes was performed with a multiplex PCR assay on genomic DNA. Amplified TCR beta libraries were sequenced as 87-base-pair reads on the Illumina HiSeq System. Regarding the original processing steps: A later analysis counted around 72 million unique TCR beta chains across the 550 to 700 repertoires, and approximately 11 million of these chains were shared by at least two donors. Raw reads were error-corrected and collapsed into unique sequences by a nearest-neighbor algorithm in which closely related sequences were merged to remove PCR and sequencing errors. Alignment of CDR3 sequences to IMGT reference sequences was used to assign V, D and J gene segments. For a sequence to be retained, a match of at least six nucleotides to both a V gene segment and a J gene segment was required. Rearrangements were classified as productive when the CDR3 lacked stop codons and remained in frame with V and J, and all other rearrangements were classified as non-productive. Following IMGT convention, CDR3 was defined as the stretch from the second conserved V-encoded cysteine to the conserved J-encoded phenylalanine. The earlier analysis of some 540 of the donors excluded any sequence lacking an unambiguous match to a single V gene segment. In an earlier analysis of 587 of the donors, V segments were called functional above 56.7% productive rearrangements and were called segregating when the between-donor standard deviation exceeded 5%. To diagnose cytomegalovirus status from the catalog of TCR beta chain sequences, a statistical classification framework was built. A later analysis assigned V and J genes by comparing TCR nucleotide sequences with IMGT/GENE-DB human TR gene sequences. The TCRdist pipeline was used in a later analysis to assign CDR3 sequences and most-parsimonious VDJ recombination scenarios. In a later analysis, every TCR beta chain was defined by the combination of its CDR3 amino acid sequence and its V-gene family, and reads without a unique V-gene family were dropped. In a later analysis, approximately 590 highly shared, low-generation-probability nucleotide sequences were removed to address suspected cross-contamination and a sequencing artifact. In a later analysis, a clonal expansion index was calculated for each public chain from normalized within-repertoire ranks of inferred template counts. In a later analysis, generation probabilities were computed with a VDJ recombination model fitted to out-of-frame rearrangements, and the resulting probabilities were checked against IGoR. A later analysis scored TCR-TCR, TCR-HLA and TCR-CMV co-occurrence with hypergeometric tests, applying a repertoire-size bias correction to TCR pairs. In a later analysis, false discovery rates were estimated by permuting HLA or CMV assignments 20 times. A later analysis grouped co-occurring TCRs with DBSCAN, adding TCRdist sequence similarity when clustering within HLA-allele-positive subsets. Co-occurrence clustering excluded repertoires with fewer than 30,000 or more than 120,000 public chains, plus five with anomalous nucleotide sharing. The source is immuneACCESS, and TCRdb retained only in-frame sequences with V and J called. Part of the clones is not carried over; for the studies checked, unresolved V genes explain less than half of this, and the remainder is unexplained. The V and J calls and clone size are taken from that table; D and trimming were inferred from the DNA. Across this sample there are over 150,000 clones, with 82% seen only once. Roughly 0.095% of the sample goes to the ten largest clones.

The cohort consisted of hundreds of healthy bone marrow donors. All cohort members were sampled while nominally healthy, although unrecorded immune exposures were likely present. The donor was CMV seronegative and was included in the group of approximately 350 seronegative cohort members. Each donor provided a peripheral blood sample, and peripheral blood mononuclear cells were used for TCR beta sequencing. The Qiagen DNeasy Blood Extraction Kit was used to extract genomic DNA from the blood cell samples. CDR1 and CDR2, per the germline V gene, are SGHDT and YYEEEE. The CDR3 spans 13 residues, from the cysteine through the phenylalanine. This entry keeps only the CDR3 DNA: 39 bases, framed from base 1. V is cut back by 2 bases and J by 5 bases, with 4 bases in the junction unmatched. To note about this clone: What antigen it recognizes has not been identified. Per-base qualities were not stored, and no clone one base away is much larger.

The chain is made from TRBV5-6 and TRBJ2-7; 7 of the junction bases match TRBD2. The sequence was obtained from a boy aged 2-9 years in good health and CMV-seronegative. The sequenced sample was PBMCs. The DNA sequence reads TGTGCCAGCAGCTTAGGACTAGTCAACGAGCAGTACTTC. Its translation is CASSLGLVNEQYF.